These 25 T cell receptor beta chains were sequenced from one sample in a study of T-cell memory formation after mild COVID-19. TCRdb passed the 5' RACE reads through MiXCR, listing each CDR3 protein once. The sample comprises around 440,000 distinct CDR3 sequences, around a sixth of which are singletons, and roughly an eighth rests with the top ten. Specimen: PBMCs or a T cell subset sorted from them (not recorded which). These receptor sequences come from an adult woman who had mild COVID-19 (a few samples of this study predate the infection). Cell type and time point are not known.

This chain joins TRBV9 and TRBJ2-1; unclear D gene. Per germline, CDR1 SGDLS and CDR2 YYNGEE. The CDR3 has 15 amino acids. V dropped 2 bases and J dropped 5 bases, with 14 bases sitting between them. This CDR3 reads CASSVDGEVNNEQFF. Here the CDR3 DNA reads TGTGCCAGCAGCGTCGACGGAGAGGTAAACAATGAGCAGTTCTTC.

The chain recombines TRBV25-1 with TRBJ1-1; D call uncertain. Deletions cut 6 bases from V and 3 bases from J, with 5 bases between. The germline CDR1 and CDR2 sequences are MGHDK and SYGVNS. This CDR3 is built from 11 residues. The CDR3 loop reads CASRGYTEAFF. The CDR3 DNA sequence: TGTGCCAGCAGGGGGTACACTGAAGCTTTCTTT.

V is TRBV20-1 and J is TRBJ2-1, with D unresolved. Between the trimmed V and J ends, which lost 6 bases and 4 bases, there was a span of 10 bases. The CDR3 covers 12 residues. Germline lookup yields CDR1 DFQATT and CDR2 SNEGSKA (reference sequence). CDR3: CSAVHEYNEQFF. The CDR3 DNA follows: TGCAGTGCCGTCCACGAATACAATGAGCAGTTCTTC.

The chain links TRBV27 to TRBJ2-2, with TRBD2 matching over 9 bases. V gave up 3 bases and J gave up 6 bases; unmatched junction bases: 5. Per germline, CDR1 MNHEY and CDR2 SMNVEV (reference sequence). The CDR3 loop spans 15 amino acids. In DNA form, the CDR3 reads TGTGCCAGCAGTTTGTCGGCGGGGGGGCCCGGGGAGCTGTTTTTT. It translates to CASSLSAGGPGELFF.

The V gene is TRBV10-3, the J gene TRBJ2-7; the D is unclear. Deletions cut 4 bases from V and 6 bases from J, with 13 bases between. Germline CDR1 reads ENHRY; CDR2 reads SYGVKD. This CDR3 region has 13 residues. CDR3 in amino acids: CAISVPATSEQYF. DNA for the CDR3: TGTGCCATCAGTGTACCGGCCACAAGCGAGCAGTACTTC.

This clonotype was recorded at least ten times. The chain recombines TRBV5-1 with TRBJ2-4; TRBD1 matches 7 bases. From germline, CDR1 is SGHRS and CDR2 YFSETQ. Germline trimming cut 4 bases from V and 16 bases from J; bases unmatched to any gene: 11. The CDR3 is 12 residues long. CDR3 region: CASSQDRTETYF. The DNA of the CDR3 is TGCGCCAGCAGCCAGGACAGGACAGAGACTTACTTC. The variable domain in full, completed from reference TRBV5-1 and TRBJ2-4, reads KAGVTQTPRYLIKTRGQQVTLSCSPISGHRSVSWYQQTPGQGLQFLFEYFSETQRNKGNFPGRFSGRQFSNSRSEMNVSTLELGDSALYLCASSQDRTETYFGAGTRLSVL.

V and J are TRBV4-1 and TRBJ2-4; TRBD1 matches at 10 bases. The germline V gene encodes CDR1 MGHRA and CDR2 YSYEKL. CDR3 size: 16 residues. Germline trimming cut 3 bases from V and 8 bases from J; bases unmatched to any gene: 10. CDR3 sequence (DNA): TGCGCCAGCAGCCATCCCCGGGACAGGGGTTTCGACATTCAGTACTTC. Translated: CASSHPRDRGFDIQYF.

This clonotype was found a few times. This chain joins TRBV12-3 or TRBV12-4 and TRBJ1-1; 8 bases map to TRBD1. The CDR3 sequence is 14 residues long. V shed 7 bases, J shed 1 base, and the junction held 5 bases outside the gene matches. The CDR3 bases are TGTGCCAGCATCCAGCAGGGGGCGAACACTGAAGCTTTCTTT. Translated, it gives CASIQQGANTEAFF.

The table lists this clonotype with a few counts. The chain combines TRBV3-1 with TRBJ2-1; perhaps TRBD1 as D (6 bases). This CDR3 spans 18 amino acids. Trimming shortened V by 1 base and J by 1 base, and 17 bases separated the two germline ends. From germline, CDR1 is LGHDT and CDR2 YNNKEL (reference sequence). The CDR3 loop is CASSQVGGRGRSYNEQFF. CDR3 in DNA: TGTGCCAGCAGCCAAGTAGGCGGCAGGGGTAGGTCCTACAATGAGCAGTTCTTC.

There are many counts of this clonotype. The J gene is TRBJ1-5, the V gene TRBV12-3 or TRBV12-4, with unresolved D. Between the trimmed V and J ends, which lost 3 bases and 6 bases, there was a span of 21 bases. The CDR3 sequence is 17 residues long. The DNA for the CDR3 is TGTGCCAGCAGTTTGGGCGATCCGGGAATTGCGGGTCAGCCCCAGCATTTT. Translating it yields CASSLGDPGIAGQPQHF.

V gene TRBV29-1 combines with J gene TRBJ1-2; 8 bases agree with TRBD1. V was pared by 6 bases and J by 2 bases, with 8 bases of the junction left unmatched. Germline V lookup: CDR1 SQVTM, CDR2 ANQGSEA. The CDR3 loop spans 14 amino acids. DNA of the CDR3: TGCAGCGTCCCGGACAGGGAAGTGAACTATGGCTACACCTTC. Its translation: CSVPDREVNYGYTF. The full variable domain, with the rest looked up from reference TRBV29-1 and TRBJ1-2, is SAVISQKPSRDICQRGTSLTIQCQVDSQVTMMFWYRQQPGQSLTLIATANQGSEATYESGFVIDKFPISRPNLTFSTLTVSNMSPEDSSIYLCSVPDREVNYGYTFGSGTRLTVV.

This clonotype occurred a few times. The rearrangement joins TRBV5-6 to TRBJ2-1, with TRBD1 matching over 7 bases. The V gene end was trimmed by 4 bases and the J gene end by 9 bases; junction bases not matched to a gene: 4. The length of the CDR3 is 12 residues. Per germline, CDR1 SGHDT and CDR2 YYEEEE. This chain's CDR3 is CASSPTGSEQFF. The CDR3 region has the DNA TGTGCCAGCAGCCCGACAGGGTCTGAGCAGTTCTTC.

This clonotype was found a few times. CDR3 in amino acids: CASSASQDNEQFF. In nucleotides, the CDR3 is TGTGCCAGCAGCGCCTCCCAGGACAATGAGCAGTTCTTC. This sequence joins TRBV4-2 and TRBJ2-1, with D unclear. Germline assignment: CDR1 LGHNA and CDR2 YNFKEQ. The CDR3 runs 13 residues. V lost 5 bases and J 5 bases, leaving 10 bases between the germline ends.

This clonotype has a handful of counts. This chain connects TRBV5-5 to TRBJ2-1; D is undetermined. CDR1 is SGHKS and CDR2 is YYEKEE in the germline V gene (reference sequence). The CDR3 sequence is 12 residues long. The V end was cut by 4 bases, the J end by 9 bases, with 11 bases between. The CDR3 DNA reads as TGTGCCAGCAGCCCCCTCTGGAGTGAGCAGTTCTTC. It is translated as CASSPLWSEQFF.

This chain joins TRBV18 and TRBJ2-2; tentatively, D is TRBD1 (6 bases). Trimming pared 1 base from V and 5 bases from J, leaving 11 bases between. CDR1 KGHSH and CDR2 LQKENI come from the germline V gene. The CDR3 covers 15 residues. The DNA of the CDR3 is TGTGCCAGCTCACCACTCCTAACAGGGACCGGGGAGCTGTTTTTT. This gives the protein CASSPLLTGTGELFF.

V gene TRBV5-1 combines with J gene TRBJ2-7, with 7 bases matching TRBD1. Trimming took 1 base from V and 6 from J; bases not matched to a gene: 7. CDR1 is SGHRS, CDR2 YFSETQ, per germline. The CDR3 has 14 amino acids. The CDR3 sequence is CASSLRQGHGEQYF. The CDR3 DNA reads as TGCGCCAGCAGCTTGAGACAGGGCCACGGCGAGCAGTACTTC.

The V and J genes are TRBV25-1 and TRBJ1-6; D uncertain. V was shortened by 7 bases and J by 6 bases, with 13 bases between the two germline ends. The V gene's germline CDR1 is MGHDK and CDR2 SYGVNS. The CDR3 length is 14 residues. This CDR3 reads CASTSWDSNSPLHF. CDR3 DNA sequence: TGTGCCAGCACGTCTTGGGATAGTAATTCACCCCTCCACTTT.

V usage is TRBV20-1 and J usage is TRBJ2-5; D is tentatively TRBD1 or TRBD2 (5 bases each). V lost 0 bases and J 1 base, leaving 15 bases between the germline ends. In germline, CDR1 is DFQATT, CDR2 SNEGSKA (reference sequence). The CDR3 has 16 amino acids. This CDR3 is CSARDTGGWGQETQYF. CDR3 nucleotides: TGCAGTGCTAGAGATACTGGGGGATGGGGCCAAGAGACCCAGTACTTC.

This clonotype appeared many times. CDR3 DNA sequence: TGTGCCAGCAGCCCTATTGACAGGGCCTACATAGGGGTCTATAGCAATCAGCCCCAGCATTTT. Encoded protein: CASSPIDRAYIGVYSNQPQHF. The chain uses TRBV7-6 and TRBJ1-5; 7 bases map to TRBD1. The germline V gene has CDR1 SGHVS and CDR2 FNYEAQ. J gave up 0 bases and V 5 bases, and 22 bases lay outside the gene matches. This CDR3 has 21 amino acids.

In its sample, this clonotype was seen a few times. Written as DNA, the CDR3 is TGTGCCAGCAGCCAGGGGGGGGGGCCGAACACTGAAGCTTTCTTT. It translates to CASSQGGGPNTEAFF. The chain carries TRBV11-2 and TRBJ1-1; TRBD1 aligns across 7 bases. Per the germline V gene, CDR1 is SGHAT and CDR2 is FQNNGV. The CDR3 contains 15 residues. The J segment lost 1 base and the V segment lost 5 bases, leaving 7 bases of the junction unmatched. Together with reference TRBV11-2 and TRBJ1-1, the CDR3 gives the full variable domain: EAGVAQSPRYKIIEKRQSVAFWCNPISGHATLYWYQQILGQGPKLLIQFQNNGVVDDSQLPKDRFSAERLKGVDSTLKIQPAKLEDSAVYLCASSQGGGPNTEAFFGQGTRLTVV.

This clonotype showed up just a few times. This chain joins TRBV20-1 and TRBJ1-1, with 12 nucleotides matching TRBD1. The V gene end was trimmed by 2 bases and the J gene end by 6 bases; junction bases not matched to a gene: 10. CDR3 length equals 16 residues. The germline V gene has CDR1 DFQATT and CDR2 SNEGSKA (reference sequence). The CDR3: CSARTGTGGAGAEAFF. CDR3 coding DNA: TGCAGTGCTAGAACCGGGACAGGGGGCGCGGGGGCTGAAGCTTTCTTT.

The CDR3 loop reads CAWRTGDEQFF. The CDR3 DNA follows: TGCGCCTGGCGGACGGGGGATGAGCAGTTCTTC. V gene TRBV5-1 combines with J gene TRBJ2-1; D might be TRBD2 (6 bases). This CDR3 has 11 amino acids. Germline lookup yields CDR1 SGHRS and CDR2 YFSETQ. V lost 10 bases to trimming and J lost 8 bases, with 13 bases between them.

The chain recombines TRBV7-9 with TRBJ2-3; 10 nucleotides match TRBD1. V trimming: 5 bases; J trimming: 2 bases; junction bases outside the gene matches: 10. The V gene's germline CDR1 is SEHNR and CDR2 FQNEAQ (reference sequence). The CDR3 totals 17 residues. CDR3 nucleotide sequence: TGTGCCAGCAGCACAACGGACAGGGGGTCCTTCACAGATACGCAGTATTTT. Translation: CASSTTDRGSFTDTQYF.

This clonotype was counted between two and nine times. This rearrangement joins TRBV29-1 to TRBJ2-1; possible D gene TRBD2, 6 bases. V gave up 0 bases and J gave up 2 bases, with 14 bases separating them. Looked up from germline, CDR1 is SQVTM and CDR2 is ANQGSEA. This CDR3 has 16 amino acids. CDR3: CSVEDRTGSTYNEQFF. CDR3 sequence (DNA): TGCAGCGTTGAAGATCGTACCGGGAGTACCTACAATGAGCAGTTCTTC.

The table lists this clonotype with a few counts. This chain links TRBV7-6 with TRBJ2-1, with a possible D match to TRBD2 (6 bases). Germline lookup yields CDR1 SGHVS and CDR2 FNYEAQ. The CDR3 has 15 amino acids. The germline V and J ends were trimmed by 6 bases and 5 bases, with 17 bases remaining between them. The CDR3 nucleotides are TGTGCCAGCAGTCCCGTAGGGACTCTTAACAATGAGCAGTTCTTC. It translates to CASSPVGTLNNEQFF.